This T cell receptor (beta chain) was recorded in a study of cytomegalovirus exposure and HLA in healthy donors. Researchers ran the PCR with 60 Vbeta and 13 Jbeta primers. Libraries were prepared by immunoSEQ multiplex PCR; TCRdb keeps only in-frame clonotypes and omits some of them. The table has approximately 100,000 clones, approximately 70% seen once; the top ten hold under 3.5%. This clone was observed a few times. Trimming removed 6 bases from V and 11 bases from J; junction bases left unmatched: 7. Germline V gene lookup returns CDR1 PRHDT and CDR2 FYEKMQ (reference sequence). The CDR3 sequence is 13 residues long.

This TCR derives from a woman aged 45 to 65 in good health and CMV-seronegative. Sequencing was carried out using PBMCs. This chain uses TRBV13 with TRBJ1-4, with TRBD1 matching over 9 bases. CDR3 DNA sequence: TGTGCCAGCAGGGAACAGGGGGCAGGGAAACTGTTTTTT. Translating it yields CASREQGAGKLFF.